Below, 8 T cell receptor beta chains from the same sample are listed, as sequenced in a study of T cell responses to AZD1222 COVID-19 vaccine. Using immunoSEQ multiplex PCR, the repertoire was profiled, and TCRdb retains in-frame clones only, with some absent. Of 120,000 or so clones listed, about 86% are singletons. The specimen was peripheral blood, collected 28 days after the second AZD1222 dose. All receptors derive from an adult who received the AZD1222 COVID-19 vaccine.

V is TRBV28 and J is TRBJ2-7, with 11 bases identical to TRBD1. Unmatched junction bases numbered 6, after V lost 6 bases and J lost 2 bases. This CDR3 has 15 residues. Germline V lookup: CDR1 MDHEN, CDR2 SYDVKM. CDR3 DNA sequence: TGTGCCAGCAGCAATCCGGGACAGGGGGCCTACGAGCAGTACTTC. Translation: CASSNPGQGAYEQYF.

The chain links TRBV15 to TRBJ2-7; possible D gene TRBD2, 6 bases. CDR1 and CDR2 from the germline V gene are LNHNV and YYDKDF (reference sequence). V dropped 0 bases and J dropped 1 base, with 13 bases sitting between them. The CDR3 consists of 16 residues. The CDR3 DNA reads TGTGCCACCAGCAGAGATAAGGGGACTTCGTCCTACGAGCAGTACTTC. As protein: CATSRDKGTSSYEQYF.

The chain combines TRBV3-1 (or the pseudogene TRBV3-2) with TRBJ2-5; 11 nucleotides agree with TRBD2. The CDR3 totals 17 residues. CDR1 and CDR2 (germline): LGHDT, YNNKEL (reference sequence). Trimming cost V 4 bases and J 4 bases; bases outside gene matches: 11. This CDR3 reads CASSRYFSGGGPETQYF. CDR3 DNA: TGTGCCAGCAGCCGATACTTTAGCGGGGGGGGGCCAGAGACCCAGTACTTC.

The chain has TRBV11-3 and TRBJ2-1; no clear D. Deletions cut 1 base from V and 5 bases from J, with 6 bases between. Germline lookup yields CDR1 SGHNT and CDR2 YENEEA. The CDR3 extends over 13 amino acids. CDR3 sequence (DNA): TGTGCCAGCAGCTTAGGGCCAAACAATGAGCAGTTCTTC. Translating gives CASSLGPNNEQFF.

The J gene is TRBJ2-5, the V gene TRBV4-3, with TRBD1 as a possible D gene (5 bases). The CDR3 covers 17 residues. The germline gives CDR1 LGHNA, CDR2 YSLEER. The V end lost 0 bases, the J end lost 3 bases, and 17 bases lay between the germline ends. The CDR3 region has the DNA TGCGCCAGCAGCCAAGATAGAGATAGGGGATTAAAAGAGACCCAGTACTTC. Translating it yields CASSQDRDRGLKETQYF.

The rearrangement uses TRBV3-1 (or the pseudogene TRBV3-2) and TRBJ2-1; the D gene is possibly TRBD1 (6 bases). The CDR3 contains 16 residues. The V and J ends lost 2 bases and 2 bases respectively, with 13 bases between them. CDR1 is LGHDT and CDR2 is YNNKEL in the germline V gene (reference sequence). The CDR3 sequence: CASSQSRGQAYNEQFF. The CDR3 DNA sequence: TGTGCCAGCAGCCAAAGTCGGGGACAAGCCTACAATGAGCAGTTCTTC.

This CDR3 is CASSLGQGENQPQHF. The CDR3 nucleotides are TGTGCCAGTAGCCTGGGACAGGGGGAGAATCAGCCCCAGCATTTT. The gene calls are TRBV19 and TRBJ1-5, with 11 positions matching TRBD1. The CDR3 consists of 15 residues. The V gene end was trimmed by 6 bases and the J gene end by 4 bases; junction bases not matched to a gene: 5. In germline, CDR1 is LNHDA, CDR2 SQIVND (reference sequence).

This chain links TRBV9 with TRBJ2-7; 7 positions agree with TRBD1. The CDR3 contains 13 residues. The germline gives CDR1 SGDLS, CDR2 YYNGEE. V lost 7 bases, J lost 2 bases, and 6 bases stayed unmatched. The CDR3 coding sequence is TGTGCCAGCGGGTCGGGACAGACCTACGAGCAGTACTTC. This sequence encodes CASGSGQTYEQYF.